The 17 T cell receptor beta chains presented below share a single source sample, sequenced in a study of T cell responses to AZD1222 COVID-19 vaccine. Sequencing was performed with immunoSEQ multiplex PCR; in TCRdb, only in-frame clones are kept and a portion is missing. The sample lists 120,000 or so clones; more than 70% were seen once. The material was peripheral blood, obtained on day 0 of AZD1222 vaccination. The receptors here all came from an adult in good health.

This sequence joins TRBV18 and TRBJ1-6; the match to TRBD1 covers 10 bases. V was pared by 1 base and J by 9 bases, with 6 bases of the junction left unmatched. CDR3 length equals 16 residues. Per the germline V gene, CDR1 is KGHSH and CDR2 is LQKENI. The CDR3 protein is CASSPLPDRGPSPLHF. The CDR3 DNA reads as TGTGCCAGCTCACCACTACCCGACAGGGGGCCTTCACCCCTCCACTTT.

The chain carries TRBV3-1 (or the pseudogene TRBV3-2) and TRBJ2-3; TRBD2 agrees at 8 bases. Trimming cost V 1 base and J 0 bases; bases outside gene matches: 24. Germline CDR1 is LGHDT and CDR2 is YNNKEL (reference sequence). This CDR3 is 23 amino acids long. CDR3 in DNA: TGTGCCAGCAGCCAAGTACCCCCGTGGCGAGCGGGAGTTAGTCAAGCGAGCACAGATACGCAGTATTTT. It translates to CASSQVPPWRAGVSQASTDTQYF.

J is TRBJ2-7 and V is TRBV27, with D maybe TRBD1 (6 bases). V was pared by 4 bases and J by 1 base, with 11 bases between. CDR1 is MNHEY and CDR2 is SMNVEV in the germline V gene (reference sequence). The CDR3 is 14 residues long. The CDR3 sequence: CASSWVQGSYEQYF. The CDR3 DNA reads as TGTGCCAGCAGTTGGGTACAGGGTTCCTACGAGCAGTACTTC.

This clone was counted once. CDR3 sequence reads: CASSFKGIVTGELFF. DNA for the CDR3: TGTGCCAGCAGCTTTAAAGGGATCGTCACCGGGGAGCTGTTTTTT. The J gene is TRBJ2-2, the V gene TRBV5-4; D gene ambiguous. This CDR3 comprises 15 residues. The germline gives CDR1 SGHNT, CDR2 YYREEE (reference sequence). With 2 bases removed from V and 4 bases from J, the gap between germline ends came to 12 bases.

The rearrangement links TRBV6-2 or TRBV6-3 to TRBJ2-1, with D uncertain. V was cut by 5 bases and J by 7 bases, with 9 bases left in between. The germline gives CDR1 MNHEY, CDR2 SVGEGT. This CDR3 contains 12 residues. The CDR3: CASSPAGNEQFF. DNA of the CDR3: TGTGCCAGCAGTCCCGCCGGAAATGAGCAGTTCTTC.

CDR3: CSASWLGSGRDEQYF. DNA for the CDR3: TGCAGTGCTAGTTGGCTGGGTAGCGGGAGGGACGAGCAGTACTTC. The gene calls are TRBV20-1 and TRBJ2-7, with 11 bases aligning to TRBD2. Germline V gives CDR1 DFQATT, CDR2 SNEGSKA (reference sequence). This CDR3 comprises 15 residues. Trimming at V came to 3 bases and at J to 5 bases, leaving 9 bases not matched to a gene.

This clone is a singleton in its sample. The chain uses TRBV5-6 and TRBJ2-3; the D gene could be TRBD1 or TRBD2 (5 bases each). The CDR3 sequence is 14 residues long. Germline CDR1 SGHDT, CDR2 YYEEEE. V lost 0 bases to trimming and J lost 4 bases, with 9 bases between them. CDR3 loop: CASSLDLGADTQYF. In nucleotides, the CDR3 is TGTGCCAGCAGCTTGGATCTGGGGGCAGATACGCAGTATTTT.

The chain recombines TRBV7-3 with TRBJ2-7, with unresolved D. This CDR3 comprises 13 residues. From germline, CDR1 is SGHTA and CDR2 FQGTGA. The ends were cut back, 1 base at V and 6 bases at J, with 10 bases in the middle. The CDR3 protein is CASSLNRASEQYF. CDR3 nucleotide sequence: TGTGCCAGCAGCTTAAATAGGGCGAGCGAGCAGTACTTC.

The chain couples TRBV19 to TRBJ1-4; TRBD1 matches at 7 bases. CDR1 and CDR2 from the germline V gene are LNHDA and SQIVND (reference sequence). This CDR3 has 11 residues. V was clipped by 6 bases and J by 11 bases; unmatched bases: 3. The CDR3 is CASSLGQKLFF. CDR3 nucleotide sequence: TGTGCCAGTAGCCTGGGACAGAAACTGTTTTTT.

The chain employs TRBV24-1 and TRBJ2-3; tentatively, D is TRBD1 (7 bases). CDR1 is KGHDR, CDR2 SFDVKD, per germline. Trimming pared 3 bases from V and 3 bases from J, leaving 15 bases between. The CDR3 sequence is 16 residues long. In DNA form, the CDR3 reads TGTGCCACCAGTGATAATGTCAGGGGGAGGACAGATACGCAGTATTTT. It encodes CATSDNVRGRTDTQYF.

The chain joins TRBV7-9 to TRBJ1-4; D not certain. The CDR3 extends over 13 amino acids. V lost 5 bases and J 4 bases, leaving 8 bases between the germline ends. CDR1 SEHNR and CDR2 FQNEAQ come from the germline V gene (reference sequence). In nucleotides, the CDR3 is TGTGCCAGCAGCACAACACGTAATGAAAAACTGTTTTTT. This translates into CASSTTRNEKLFF.

CDR3 sequence reads: CASSSTGLSGYTF. The CDR3 region has the DNA TGTGCCAGCAGCTCGACAGGGTTGAGTGGCTACACCTTC. This chain uses TRBV12-3 or TRBV12-4 with TRBJ1-2, with TRBD1 matching 7 bases. With V trimmed by 6 bases and J by 7 bases, 8 bases remained unmatched. The CDR3 is 13 residues long.

The CDR3 DNA is TGTGCCAGCAGCCAAGTTTATGGGGACTACTACAATGAGCAGTTCTTC. This sequence encodes CASSQVYGDYYNEQFF. The rearrangement uses TRBV14 and TRBJ2-1; 7 nucleotides match TRBD2. The J segment lost 3 bases and the V segment lost 1 base, leaving 6 bases of the junction unmatched. This CDR3 has 16 residues. From germline, CDR1 is SGHDN and CDR2 FVKESK. Full variable domain (remainder filled in from reference TRBV14 and TRBJ2-1): EAGVTQFPSHSVIEKGQTVTLRCDPISGHDNLYWYRRVMGKEIKFLLHFVKESKQDESGMPNNRFLAERTGGTYSTLKVQPAELEDSGVYFCASSQVYGDYYNEQFFGPGTRLTVL.

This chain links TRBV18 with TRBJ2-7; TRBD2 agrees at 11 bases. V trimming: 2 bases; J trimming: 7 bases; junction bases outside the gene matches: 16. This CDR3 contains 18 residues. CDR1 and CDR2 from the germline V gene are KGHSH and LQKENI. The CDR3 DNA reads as TGTGCCAGCTCACCAGTGATTCCCACTAGCGGGAGCGGTGGAGAGCAGTACTTC. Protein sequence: CASSPVIPTSGSGGEQYF.

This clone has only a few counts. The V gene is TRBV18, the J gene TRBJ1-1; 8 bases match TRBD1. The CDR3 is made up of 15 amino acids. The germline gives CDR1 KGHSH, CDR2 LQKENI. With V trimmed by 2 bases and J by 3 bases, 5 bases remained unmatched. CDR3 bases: TGTGCCAGCTCACCAGACAGGGGTTACGACACTGAAGCTTTCTTT. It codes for CASSPDRGYDTEAFF.

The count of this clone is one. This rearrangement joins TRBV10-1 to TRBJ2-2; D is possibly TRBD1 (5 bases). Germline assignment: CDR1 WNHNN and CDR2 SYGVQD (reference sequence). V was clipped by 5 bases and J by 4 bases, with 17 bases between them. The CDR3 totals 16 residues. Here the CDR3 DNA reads TGCGCCAGCAGTAGGGGCGGTGGCATTTTCACCGGGGAGCTGTTTTTT. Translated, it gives CASSRGGGIFTGELFF.

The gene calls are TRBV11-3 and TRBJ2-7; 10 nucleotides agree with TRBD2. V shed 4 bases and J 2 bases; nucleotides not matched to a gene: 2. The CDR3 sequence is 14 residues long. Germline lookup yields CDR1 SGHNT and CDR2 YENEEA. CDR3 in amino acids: CASSSLAGPYEQYF. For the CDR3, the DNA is TGTGCCAGCAGCTCACTAGCGGGACCCTACGAGCAGTACTTC.